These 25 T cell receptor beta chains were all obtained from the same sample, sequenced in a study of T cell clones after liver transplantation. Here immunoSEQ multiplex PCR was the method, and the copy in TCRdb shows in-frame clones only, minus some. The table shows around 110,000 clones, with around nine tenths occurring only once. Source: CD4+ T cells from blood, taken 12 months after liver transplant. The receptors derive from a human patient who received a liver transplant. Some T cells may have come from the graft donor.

The CDR3 bases are TGTGCCAGCAGTGAAGCCCGGGGGAGTAGCACAGATACGCAGTATTTT. This encodes CASSEARGSSTDTQYF. The chain couples TRBV6-1 to TRBJ2-3, with D tentatively TRBD2 (6 bases). This CDR3 region has 16 residues. V lost 0 bases, J lost 0 bases, and 10 bases lay in between. Germline loops: CDR1 MNHNS, CDR2 SASEGT.

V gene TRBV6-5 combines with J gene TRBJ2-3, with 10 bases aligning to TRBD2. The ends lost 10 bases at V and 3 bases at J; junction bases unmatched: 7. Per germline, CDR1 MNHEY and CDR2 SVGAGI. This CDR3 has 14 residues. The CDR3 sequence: CATKREGRTDTQYF. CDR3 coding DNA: TGTGCCACCAAGCGGGAGGGCCGAACAGATACGCAGTATTTT.

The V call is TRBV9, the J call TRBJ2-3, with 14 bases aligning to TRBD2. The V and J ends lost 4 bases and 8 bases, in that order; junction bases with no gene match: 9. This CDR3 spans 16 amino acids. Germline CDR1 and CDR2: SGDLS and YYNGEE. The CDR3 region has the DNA TGTGCCAGCAGCCCGCCCGGGACTAGCGGGAGTGGTACGCAGTATTTT. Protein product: CASSPPGTSGSGTQYF.

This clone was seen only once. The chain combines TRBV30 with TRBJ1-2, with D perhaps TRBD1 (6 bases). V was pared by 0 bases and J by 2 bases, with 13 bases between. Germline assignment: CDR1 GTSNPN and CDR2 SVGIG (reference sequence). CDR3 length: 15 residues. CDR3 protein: CAWSVKGGANYGYTF. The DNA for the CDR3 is TGTGCCTGGAGTGTAAAGGGGGGCGCGAACTATGGCTACACCTTC.

The chain's CDR3 is CATGQGGNQPQHF. The CDR3 coding sequence is TGTGCCACCGGACAGGGTGGGAATCAGCCCCAGCATTTT. The chain links TRBV10-3 to TRBJ1-5, with TRBD1 matching 8 bases. Looked up from germline, CDR1 is ENHRY and CDR2 is SYGVKD. CDR3 length: 13 amino acids. Germline trimming cut 10 bases from V and 4 bases from J; bases unmatched to any gene: 6.

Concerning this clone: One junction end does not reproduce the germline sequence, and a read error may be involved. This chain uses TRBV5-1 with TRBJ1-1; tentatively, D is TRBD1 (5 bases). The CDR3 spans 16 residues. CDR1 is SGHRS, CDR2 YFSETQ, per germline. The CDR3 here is CASRSKVEGPNTEAFF. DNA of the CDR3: TGCGCGAGCAGGTCCAAGGTCGAGGGGCCGAACACTGAAGCTTTCTTT.

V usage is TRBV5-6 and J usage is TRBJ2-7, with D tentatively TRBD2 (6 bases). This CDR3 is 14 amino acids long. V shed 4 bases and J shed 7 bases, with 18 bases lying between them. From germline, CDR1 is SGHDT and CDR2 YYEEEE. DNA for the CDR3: TGTGCCAGCAGCCGCGGGACGGCCCTGGGGGAGCAGTACTTC. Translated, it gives CASSRGTALGEQYF.

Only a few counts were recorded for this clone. CDR3 sequence (DNA): TGTGCCAGCAGCCGGCGCGCCGGGACACCCTATCAGCCCCAGCATTTT. Its protein is CASSRRAGTPYQPQHF. This sequence joins TRBV5-6 and TRBJ1-5; D may be TRBD1 (6 bases). The CDR3 is 16 residues long. Trimming took off 4 bases at V and 5 bases at J, with 19 bases between the two ends. Per germline, CDR1 SGHDT and CDR2 YYEEEE.

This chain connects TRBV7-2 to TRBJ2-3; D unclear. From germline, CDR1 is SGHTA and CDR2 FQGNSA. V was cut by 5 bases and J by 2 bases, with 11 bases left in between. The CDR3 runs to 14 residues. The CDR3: CASSAERLTDTQYF. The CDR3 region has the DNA TGTGCCAGCAGCGCAGAACGACTCACAGATACGCAGTATTTT.

CDR3 residues: CSARGAKGPYSYEQYF. CDR3 nucleotide sequence: TGCAGCGCTCGAGGAGCCAAGGGGCCGTACTCCTACGAGCAGTACTTC. The chain recombines TRBV29-1 with TRBJ2-7, with D perhaps TRBD1 (5 bases). The CDR3 totals 16 residues. In germline, CDR1 is SQVTM, CDR2 ANQGSEA. Trimming removed 7 bases at V and 0 bases at J, with 22 bases between.

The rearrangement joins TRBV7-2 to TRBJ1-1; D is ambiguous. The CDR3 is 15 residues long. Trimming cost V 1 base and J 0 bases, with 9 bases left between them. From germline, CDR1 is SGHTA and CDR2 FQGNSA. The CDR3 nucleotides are TGTGCCAGCAGCTTAGAGATGGCGGTGAACACTGAAGCTTTCTTT. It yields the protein CASSLEMAVNTEAFF.

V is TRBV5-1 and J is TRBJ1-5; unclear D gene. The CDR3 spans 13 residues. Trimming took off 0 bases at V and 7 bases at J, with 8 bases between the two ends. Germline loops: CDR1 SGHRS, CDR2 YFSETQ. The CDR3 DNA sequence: TGCGCCAGCAGCTTGGACGGCCGGCAGCCCCAGCATTTT. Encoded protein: CASSLDGRQPQHF.

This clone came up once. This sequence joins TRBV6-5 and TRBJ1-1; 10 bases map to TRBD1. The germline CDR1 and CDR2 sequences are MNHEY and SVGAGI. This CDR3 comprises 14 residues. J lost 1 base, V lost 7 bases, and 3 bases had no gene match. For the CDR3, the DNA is TGTGCCAGCACGGACAGGGGGGAGAACACTGAAGCTTTCTTT. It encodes CASTDRGENTEAFF.

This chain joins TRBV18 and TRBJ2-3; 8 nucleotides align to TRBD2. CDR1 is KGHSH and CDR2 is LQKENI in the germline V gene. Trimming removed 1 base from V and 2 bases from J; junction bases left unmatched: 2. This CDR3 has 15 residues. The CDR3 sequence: CASSPLAGLTDTQYF. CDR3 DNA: TGTGCCAGCTCACCACTAGCGGGACTCACAGATACGCAGTATTTT.

CDR3 DNA sequence: TGTGCCAGCAGTCCAGGGGTAACAGAAGAGACCCAGTACTTC. Its protein is CASSPGVTEETQYF. This chain joins TRBV5-6 and TRBJ2-5; D might be TRBD1 (6 bases). V was pared by 5 bases and J by 3 bases, with 14 bases between. This CDR3 comprises 14 residues. Germline V gene sequence: CDR1 SGHDT, CDR2 YYEEEE.

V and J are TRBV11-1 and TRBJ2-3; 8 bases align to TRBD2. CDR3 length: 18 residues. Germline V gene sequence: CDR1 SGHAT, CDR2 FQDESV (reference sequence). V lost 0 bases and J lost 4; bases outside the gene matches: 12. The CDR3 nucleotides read TGTGCCAGCAGCTTAGCGGCGGGCCCGGGAGGGTTGGCAGATACGCAGTATTTT. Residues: CASSLAAGPGGLADTQYF.

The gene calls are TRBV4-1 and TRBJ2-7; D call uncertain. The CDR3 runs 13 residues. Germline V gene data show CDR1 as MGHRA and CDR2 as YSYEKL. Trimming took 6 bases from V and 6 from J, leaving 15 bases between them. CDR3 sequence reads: CASSALGNREQYF. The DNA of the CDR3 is TGCGCCAGCAGTGCCCTGGGGAATCGCGAGCAGTACTTC.

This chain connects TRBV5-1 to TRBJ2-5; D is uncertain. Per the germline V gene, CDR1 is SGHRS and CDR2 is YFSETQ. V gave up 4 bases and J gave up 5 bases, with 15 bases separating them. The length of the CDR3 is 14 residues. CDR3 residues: CASSKDPGTETQYF. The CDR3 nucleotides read TGCGCCAGCAGCAAGGACCCGGGTACGGAGACCCAGTACTTC.

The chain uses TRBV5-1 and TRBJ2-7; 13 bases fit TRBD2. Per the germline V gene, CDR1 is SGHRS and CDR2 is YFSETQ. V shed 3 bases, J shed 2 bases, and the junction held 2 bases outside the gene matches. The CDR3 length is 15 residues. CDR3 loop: CASSSGLAGAYEQYF. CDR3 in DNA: TGCGCCAGCAGCTCAGGACTAGCGGGGGCCTACGAGCAGTACTTC. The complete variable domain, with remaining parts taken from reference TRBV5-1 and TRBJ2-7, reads KAGVTQTPRYLIKTRGQQVTLSCSPISGHRSVSWYQQTPGQGLQFLFEYFSETQRNKGNFPGRFSGRQFSNSRSEMNVSTLELGDSALYLCASSSGLAGAYEQYFGPGTRLTVT.

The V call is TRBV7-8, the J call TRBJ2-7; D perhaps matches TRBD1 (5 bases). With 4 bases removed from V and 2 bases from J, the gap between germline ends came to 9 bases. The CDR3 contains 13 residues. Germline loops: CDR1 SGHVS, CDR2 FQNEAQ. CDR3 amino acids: CASSSRETYEQYF. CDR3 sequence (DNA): TGTGCCAGCAGCTCCAGGGAAACCTACGAGCAGTACTTC.

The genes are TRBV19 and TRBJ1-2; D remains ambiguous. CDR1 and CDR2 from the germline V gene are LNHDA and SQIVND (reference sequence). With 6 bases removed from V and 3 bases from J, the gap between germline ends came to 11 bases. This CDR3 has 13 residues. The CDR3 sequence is CASSPGTDYGYTF. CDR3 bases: TGTGCCAGTAGCCCAGGTACCGACTATGGCTACACCTTC. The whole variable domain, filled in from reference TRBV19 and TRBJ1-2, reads DGGITQSPKYLFRKEGQNVTLSCEQNLNHDAMYWYRQDPGQGLRLIYYSQIVNDFQKGDIAEGYSVSREKKESFPLTVTSAQKNPTAFYLCASSPGTDYGYTFGSGTRLTVV.

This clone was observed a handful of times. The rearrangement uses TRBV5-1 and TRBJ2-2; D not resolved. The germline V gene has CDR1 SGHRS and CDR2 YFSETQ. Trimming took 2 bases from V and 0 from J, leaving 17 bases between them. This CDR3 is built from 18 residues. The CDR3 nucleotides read TGCGCCAGCAGCTTTAGGGCATTGGAAACTGCGAACACCGGGGAGCTGTTTTTT. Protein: CASSFRALETANTGELFF.

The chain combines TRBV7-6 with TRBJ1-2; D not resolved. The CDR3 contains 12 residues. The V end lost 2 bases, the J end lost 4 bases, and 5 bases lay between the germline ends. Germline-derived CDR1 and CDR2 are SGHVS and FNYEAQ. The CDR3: CASSLRSYGYTF. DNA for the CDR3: TGTGCCAGCAGCTTAAGAAGCTATGGCTACACCTTC. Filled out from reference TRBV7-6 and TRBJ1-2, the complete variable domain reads GAGVSQSPRYKVTKRGQDVALRCDPISGHVSLYWYRQALGQGPEFLTYFNYEAQQDKSGLPNDRFSAERPEGSISTLTIQRTEQRDSAMYRCASSLRSYGYTFGSGTRLTVV.

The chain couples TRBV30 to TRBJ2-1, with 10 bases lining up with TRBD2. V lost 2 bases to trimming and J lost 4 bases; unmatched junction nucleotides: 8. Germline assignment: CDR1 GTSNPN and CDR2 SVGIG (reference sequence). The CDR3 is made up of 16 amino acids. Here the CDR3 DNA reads TGTGCCTGGAGTAAAATTGGGACTAGCGTTTACAATGAGCAGTTCTTC. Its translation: CAWSKIGTSVYNEQFF. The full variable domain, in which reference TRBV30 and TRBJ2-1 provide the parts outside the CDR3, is SQTIHQWPATLVQPVGSPLSLECTVEGTSNPNLYWYRQAAGRGLQLLFYSVGIGQISSEVPQNLSASRPQDRQFILSSKKLLLSDSGFYLCAWSKIGTSVYNEQFFGPGTRLTVL.

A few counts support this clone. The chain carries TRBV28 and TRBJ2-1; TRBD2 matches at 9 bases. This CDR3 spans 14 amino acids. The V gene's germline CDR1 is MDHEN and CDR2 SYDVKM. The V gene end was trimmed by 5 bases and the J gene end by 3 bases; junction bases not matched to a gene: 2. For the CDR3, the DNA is TGTGCCAGCAGTATTAGCGGGAGCTACAATGAGCAGTTCTTC. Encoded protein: CASSISGSYNEQFF.